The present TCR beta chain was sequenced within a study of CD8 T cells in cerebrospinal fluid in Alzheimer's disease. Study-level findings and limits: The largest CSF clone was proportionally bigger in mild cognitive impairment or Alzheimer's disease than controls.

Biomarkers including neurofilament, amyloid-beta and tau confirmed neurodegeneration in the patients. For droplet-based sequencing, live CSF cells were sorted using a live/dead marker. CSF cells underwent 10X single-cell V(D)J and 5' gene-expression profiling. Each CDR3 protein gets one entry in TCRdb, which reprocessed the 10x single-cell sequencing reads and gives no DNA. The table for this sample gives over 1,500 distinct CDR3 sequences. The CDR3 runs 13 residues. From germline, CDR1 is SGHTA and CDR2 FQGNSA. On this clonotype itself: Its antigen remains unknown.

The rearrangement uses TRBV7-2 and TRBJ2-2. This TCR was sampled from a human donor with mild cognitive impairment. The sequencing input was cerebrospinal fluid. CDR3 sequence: CASTTTKGGELFF.